This paragraph covers one T cell receptor beta chain sequence. Its recognized antigen is unknown. Base qualities were left out, and no much larger clone turns up one base away. These data are taken from a study of cytomegalovirus exposure and HLA in healthy donors (dated by TCRdb to the late 2010s). In the study overall: According to an earlier analysis of 587 of the donors, some 180 million T cells yielded 100 million or so unique TCR beta sequences and approximately 300 Gb of sequence data. In a later genetic analysis, genome-wide SNP genotypes for about 65% of the 666 donors were used, and that subset was treated as a discovery cohort. HLA typing included class I and class II loci at four-digit resolution. The aim of the study was to test whether cataloging public T cell receptors could identify signatures of past pathogen exposure. In the later analysis, no new phenotypic data were used to find candidate immune exposures; instead, reliance was placed on TCR beta sequences and their occurrence across donors. The genetic ancestry cluster associated with self-reported Caucasian donors included over 80% of the roughly 400 genotyped donors. Roughly five DR-DQ haplotypes were handled as single units for association and clustering because linkage in the cohort was strong. Around 320 gigabases of sequencing data and roughly 90 million unique TCR sequences were included in an early release covering 550 to 800 HLA-typed donors. Besides the first cohort of hundreds of subjects, a separate validation cohort made up of roughly 120 different subjects was used. Donor age, sex, ethnicity and CMV serostatus were compiled together with the repertoire data. An earlier analysis of some 600 of the donors applied high-throughput TCR beta sequencing to assess whether each TCR beta V gene segment acted as functional or pseudogenic. All discovery cohort repertoires had been generated on a single sequencing platform. Using immunosequencing, the study profiled T cell repertoires from 550 to 750 subjects and related those repertoires to cytomegalovirus serostatus. Across approximately 400 genotyped donors of the cohort, an average of roughly 200,000 unique TCR beta nucleotide sequences per donor were sequenced, and approximately 17% of those sequences were non-productive. The study combined high-throughput TCR immunosequencing, statistical association of individual TCRs with disease status, and machine learning to predict cytomegalovirus infection status. A later analysis re-examined previously published TCR beta repertoires from over 500 donors and added high-resolution HLA genotyping to investigate patterns of TCR occurrence. Typing coverage varied by locus: roughly 629-640 donors for A, B, C, DRB1 and DQB1; about 520 for DQA1; 600 to 610 for DPA1; some 470 for DPB1. The investigation overall reported the following: In both the original and validation cohorts, the classifier was reported to diagnose cytomegalovirus status with high specificity and sensitivity. According to a later analysis, TCR association rates differed among HLA loci, with DRB1 alleles showing the most associated TCRs and HLA-C alleles showing the fewest. The presence/absence analyses assumed that sequencing depth was roughly uniform across donors, and that assumption may not be true. A further reported finding was that TCR beta sequences accurately predicted the HLA-A and HLA-B alleles for most subjects in the first cohort. A later analysis associated about 18,000 TCR beta sequences with specific HLA alleles at a false discovery rate of 0.05. Because the 87-base-pair reads could not distinguish some IMGT-functional V segments, including TRBV6-2 and TRBV6-3, those segments were excluded. Compared with equally common non-associated chains, HLA-associated TCR beta chains in a later analysis were more clonally expanded and had lower generation probabilities. In a later genetic analysis, a missense DCLRE1C variant was associated with V-gene and J-gene trimming of TCR beta chains, and the association was replicated in an independent cohort. In an earlier analysis of approximately 590 of the donors, most TCR beta V segments were observed in productive rearrangements about 87% or about 30% of the time, broadly matching IMGT annotations. A few of the identified cytomegalovirus-associated TCR beta chains were confirmed in vitro to be specific for cytomegalovirus antigens. Most TCR sequences were seen in very few donors, while some public TCRs were found in many individuals. Assigning TCR associations to individual alleles was difficult when HLA alleles, especially DR and DQ, strongly co-occurred. Because some donors lacked HLA typing at each locus, the association tests relied only on the typed subset. In the study, roughly 160 TCR beta chains were listed as associated with cytomegalovirus. The only immune exposure information available for the cohort was CMV serostatus. A later genetic analysis reported fewer N-insertions in productive TCRs among donors in an Asian-associated ancestry cluster than the roughly 700-donor mean. Correlated functional status among segregating V segments might be attributable to linkage disequilibrium, but an unknown experimental factor could not be ruled out. Because counts were too low, seventeen rarely observed V segments, including chromosome 9 orphons, were left out of the earlier analysis of 587 of the donors. It was suggested by the authors that the approach could potentially be generalized to other disease states and immunological phenotypes. According to a later analysis, most CMV-associated TCR beta chains appeared to be HLA-restricted, and the HLA associations seemed to be driven largely by CMV exposure. In this cohort, only TCR beta chains were sequenced, and detectable features were limited by the absence of alpha or paired-chain data. Several of the top co-occurrence clusters appeared to be linked to parvovirus B19, influenza, CMV and Epstein-Barr virus, according to a later analysis. The sequencing pipeline was judged likely to have produced a cluster of highly shared sequence variants as a technical artifact.

Ends trimmed: V by 6 bases, J by 5 bases; bases unmatched to a gene: 15. CDR1 and CDR2 are drawn from the germline V gene: SGHTA, FQGNSA. Reading from cysteine to phenylalanine, the CDR3 counts 16 amino acids. The CDR3 DNA has 48 bases and is translated from base 1. The cohort consisted of 666 healthy bone marrow donors. At the time of sampling, all cohort members were nominally healthy, though unrecorded immune exposures were likely present. The donor tested CMV seronegative and was one of the 352 seronegative cohort members. A peripheral blood sample was collected from each donor, and TCR beta sequencing was performed on peripheral blood mononuclear cells. Genomic DNA was extracted from the blood cell samples with the Qiagen DNeasy Blood Extraction Kit. Preparation of the library involved the immunoSEQ multiplex PCR assay. The multiplex PCR relied on a mix of 60 forward primers for TCR Vbeta segments and 13 reverse primers for TCR Jbeta segments. Amplification of the CDR3 region of rearranged TCR beta genes was performed with a multiplex PCR assay on genomic DNA. On the Illumina HiSeq System, the amplified TCR beta libraries were sequenced as 87-base-pair reads. Per the authors' processing: In a later analysis, some 80 million unique TCR beta chains were counted across the approximately 620 repertoires, and around 11 million of these chains were shared by at least two donors. Raw reads were error-corrected and collapsed into unique sequences by a nearest-neighbor algorithm in which closely related sequences were merged to remove PCR and sequencing errors. To assign V, D and J gene segments, CDR3 sequences were aligned to IMGT reference sequences. For a sequence to be retained, a match of at least six nucleotides was required to both a V gene segment and a J gene segment. Rearrangements were called productive when the CDR3 lacked stop codons and stayed in frame with V and J; all others were non-productive. Following IMGT convention, CDR3 was defined as the stretch from the second conserved V-encoded cysteine to the conserved J-encoded phenylalanine. In an earlier analysis of around 540 of the donors, sequences lacking an unambiguous match to a single V gene segment were excluded. An earlier analysis of a few hundred of the donors classified V segments as functional when productive rearrangements were above 56.7% and as segregating when the standard deviation between donors was above 5%. A statistical classification framework was built for diagnosing cytomegalovirus status from the catalog of TCR beta chain sequences. V and J gene assignment, in a later analysis, came from comparing TCR nucleotide sequences with IMGT/GENE-DB human TR gene sequences. The TCRdist pipeline was used in a later analysis to assign CDR3 sequences and most-parsimonious VDJ recombination scenarios. A later analysis defined each TCR beta chain by its CDR3 amino acid sequence plus V-gene family, and excluded reads lacking a unique V-gene family. To address suspected cross-contamination and a sequencing artifact, a later analysis removed some 620 highly shared, low-generation-probability nucleotide sequences. In a later analysis, a clonal expansion index was calculated for each public chain from normalized within-repertoire ranks of inferred template counts. A later analysis computed generation probabilities with a VDJ recombination model fitted to out-of-frame rearrangements, and checked the results against IGoR. Hypergeometric tests were used in a later analysis to score TCR-TCR, TCR-HLA and TCR-CMV co-occurrence, with a repertoire-size bias correction applied to the TCR pairs. In a later analysis, false discovery rates were estimated by permuting HLA or CMV assignments 20 times. In a later analysis, co-occurring TCRs were grouped using DBSCAN, and TCRdist sequence similarity was added for clustering within HLA-allele-positive subsets. For co-occurrence clustering, repertoires with fewer than 30,000 or more than 120,000 public chains were excluded, along with roughly 5 repertoires with anomalous nucleotide sharing. TCRdb re-hosts the immuneACCESS table, in-frame sequences only. Its copies lack some clones; in the studies checked, an unresolved V gene accounts for under half of them, and the cause for the rest is not known. V and J calls and clone size are as listed in that table; D and trimming were resolved from the DNA. The table for this sample lists roughly 110,000 clones; 70% to 80% of them were counted only once. More than 2% of the sample is in the top ten clones.

The sample was PBMCs. This chain joins TRBV7-2 to TRBJ2-7; 8 central bases correspond to TRBD1. This receptor was taken from a man between 18 and 29 years old in good health and CMV-seronegative. The DNA reads as follows: TGTGCCAGCAGAAAAGGGTTGGCAGGGGGCTTTGACGAGCAGTACTTC. The encoded protein is CASRKGLAGGFDEQYF.